Sequencing of this T cell receptor (beta chain) was carried out in a study of preoperative IRX-2 immunotherapy in early breast cancer. Generated by immunoSEQ multiplex PCR, the TCRdb table keeps only in-frame clones and is missing some. The sample carries 32,000 or so clones, roughly four fifths recorded once. The V gene's germline CDR1 is KGHSH and CDR2 LQKENI. V was trimmed by 0 bases and J by 10 bases, leaving 7 bases between them. The CDR3 contains 12 residues. The treatment was: preoperative locoregional IRX-2 cytokine immunotherapy. J is TRBJ2-1 and V is TRBV18; D possibly corresponds to TRBD1 (5 bases). The sample in question was lymph node tissue, obtained from a patient treated with IRX-2 immunotherapy. The receptor was derived from a human donor with breast cancer. CDR3 amino acids: CASSPPYREQFF. CDR3 DNA sequence: TGTGCCAGCTCACCACCTTACAGGGAGCAGTTCTTC.